The 26 T cell receptor beta chains listed next were all sequenced from one sample in a study of ipilimumab plus nivolumab after autologous stem cell transplantation. Sequencing used immunoSEQ multiplex PCR; TCRdb keeps in-frame clones, though not all of them. The sample consists of under 20,000 clones, 81% of them appearing once. The sequencing used PBMCs, collected in a trial of ipilimumab plus nivolumab as post-transplant consolidation. Receptors were obtained from a male donor with diffuse large B-cell lymphoma.

This rearrangement joins TRBV5-8 to TRBJ2-7; either TRBD1 or TRBD2 may supply D (5 bases each). This CDR3 is 15 amino acids long. The germline V gene has CDR1 SGHTS and CDR2 YDEGEE. Deletions cut 4 bases from V and 7 bases from J, with 21 bases between. For the CDR3, the DNA is TGTGCCAGCAGCCGGGACGTCCGAGCGGTAAAGGAGCAGTACTTC. Its translation is CASSRDVRAVKEQYF.

V is TRBV6-6 and J is TRBJ1-1; TRBD1 might be the D (5 bases). V lost 2 bases and J 3 bases, leaving 16 bases between the germline ends. Germline loops: CDR1 MNHNY, CDR2 SVGAGI (reference sequence). This CDR3 region has 16 residues. The CDR3, as DNA: TGTGCCAGCAGTTACAGTCCAGGGCGACGGGACACTGAAGCTTTCTTT. Encoded protein: CASSYSPGRRDTEAFF.

The CDR3 spells CASGSAGTVNWNTEAFF. CDR3 sequence (DNA): TGTGCTAGTGGTTCTGCCGGGACCGTGAATTGGAACACTGAAGCTTTCTTT. The V call is TRBV12-5, the J call TRBJ1-1, with D perhaps TRBD1 (5 bases). Germline V CDR1 and CDR2: LGHNT, FRNRAP. Trimming pared 4 bases from V and 1 base from J, leaving 19 bases between. The length of the CDR3 is 17 residues.

This chain joins TRBV27 and TRBJ2-2; TRBD2 agrees at 13 bases. The V and J ends lost 6 bases and 4 bases, in that order; junction bases with no gene match: 8. Germline V lookup: CDR1 MNHEY, CDR2 SMNVEV (reference sequence). This CDR3 region has 17 residues. The CDR3 protein is CASRIGLAGAGTGELFF. DNA for the CDR3: TGTGCCAGCAGAATCGGACTAGCGGGGGCAGGCACCGGGGAGCTGTTTTTT.

The gene calls are TRBV20-1 and TRBJ1-2; no clear D gene. V was cut by 5 bases and J by 2 bases, with 6 bases left in between. In germline, CDR1 is DFQATT, CDR2 SNEGSKA (reference sequence). The CDR3 contains 11 residues. The CDR3 here is CSASGNYGYTF. The CDR3 coding sequence is TGCAGTGCTTCCGGAAACTATGGCTACACCTTC.

The genes are TRBV19 and TRBJ1-2; TRBD1 aligns across 7 bases. Germline V gene data show CDR1 as LNHDA and CDR2 as SQIVND (reference sequence). Trimming removed 5 bases from V and 2 bases from J; junction bases left unmatched: 5. The CDR3 runs 14 residues. The CDR3 nucleotides are TGTGCCAGTAGTGTGGGGACAGTAAACTATGGCTACACCTTC. Protein product: CASSVGTVNYGYTF.

The J gene is TRBJ2-5, the V gene TRBV4-1, with D possibly being TRBD2 (7 bases). The germline V gene has CDR1 MGHRA and CDR2 YSYEKL. The CDR3 runs 16 residues. With 8 bases removed from V and 5 bases from J, the gap between germline ends came to 24 bases. The CDR3 is CASQQTLGGPVETQYF. In DNA, the CDR3 is TGCGCCAGCCAACAAACCTTGGGGGGGCCGGTGGAGACCCAGTACTTC.

The V gene is TRBV7-2, the J gene TRBJ1-5; a possible D gene is TRBD1 (5 bases). Germline CDR1 and CDR2: SGHTA and FQGNSA. Deletions cut 1 base from V and 7 bases from J, with 8 bases between. The CDR3 is made up of 13 amino acids. Written as DNA, the CDR3 is TGTGCCAGCAGCTTAGAGGGGATACAGCCCCAGCATTTT. This codes for CASSLEGIQPQHF.

This clone is classed as medium-sized (0.01 to 0.1%). The V gene is TRBV6-1, the J gene TRBJ1-2, with D uncertain. The CDR3 totals 13 residues. The germline gives CDR1 MNHNS, CDR2 SASEGT. The V gene lost 5 bases and the J gene lost 3 bases, with 10 bases spanning the gap. CDR3 amino acids: CASSYDAHYGYTF. The DNA for the CDR3 is TGTGCCAGCAGTTATGACGCCCACTATGGCTACACCTTC.

The rearrangement uses TRBV11-2 and TRBJ1-4; 12 positions agree with TRBD1. J gave up 3 bases and V 5 bases, and 10 bases lay outside the gene matches. The germline CDR1 and CDR2 sequences are SGHAT and FQNNGV. CDR3 length: 18 residues. The CDR3 DNA follows: TGTGCCAGCAGCCCTACCGGGACAGGGGGCAGGGCTAATGAAAAACTGTTTTTT. Protein product: CASSPTGTGGRANEKLFF.

This chain links TRBV7-9 with TRBJ1-2; 11 bases match TRBD1. Trimming removed 1 base from V and 7 bases from J; junction bases left unmatched: 11. This CDR3 is built from 17 residues. Germline V CDR1 and CDR2: SEHNR, FQNEAQ (reference sequence). The chain's CDR3 is CASSLETSWTGGSGYTF. In DNA form, the CDR3 reads TGTGCCAGCAGCTTAGAGACGTCCTGGACAGGGGGCTCTGGCTACACCTTC.

This clone was found a few times. This rearrangement joins TRBV19 to TRBJ1-1; 7 bases are shared with TRBD1. This CDR3 comprises 13 residues. Looked up from germline, CDR1 is LNHDA and CDR2 is SQIVND (reference sequence). The J segment lost 4 bases and the V segment lost 1 base, leaving 0 bases of the junction unmatched. The CDR3 spells CASSIGQGTEAFF. CDR3 coding DNA: TGTGCCAGTAGTATAGGACAGGGCACTGAAGCTTTCTTT.

This clone occurred once. This rearrangement joins TRBV19 to TRBJ2-5; D gene uncertain. Per germline, CDR1 LNHDA and CDR2 SQIVND (reference sequence). The CDR3 loop spans 10 amino acids. Trimming took off 7 bases at V and 5 bases at J, with 5 bases between the two ends. CDR3 DNA: TGTGCCAGTAATCGGGAGACCCAGTACTTC. Residues: CASNRETQYF.

This clone was seen a few times. This rearrangement joins TRBV19 to TRBJ1-3, with no clear D. Germline CDR1 and CDR2: LNHDA and SQIVND (reference sequence). CDR3 length equals 14 residues. Trimming removed 5 bases from V and 3 bases from J, with 11 bases in between. CDR3 nucleotide sequence: TGTGCCAGTAGTCCGGTTGTACTTGGAAACACCATATATTTT. Translating it yields CASSPVVLGNTIYF.

The genes are TRBV13 and TRBJ2-1; 7 nucleotides align to TRBD2. The CDR3 spans 16 residues. Germline-derived CDR1 and CDR2 are PRHDT and FYEKMQ (reference sequence). The J segment lost 5 bases and the V segment lost 0 bases, leaving 7 bases of the junction unmatched. The CDR3 DNA reads TGTGCCAGCAGCTTAGGCTCGCGGGGGTACGACAATGAGCAGTTCTTC. Amino acid sequence: CASSLGSRGYDNEQFF.

The V gene is TRBV4-1, the J gene TRBJ1-2, with 7 bases that match TRBD1. CDR3 length: 16 residues. CDR1 is MGHRA, CDR2 YSYEKL, per germline. Germline trimming cut 0 bases from V and 4 bases from J; bases unmatched to any gene: 8. CDR3 loop: CASSQDFGGGPYGYTF. The CDR3 DNA reads TGCGCCAGCAGCCAAGATTTTGGAGGGGGCCCCTATGGCTACACCTTC.

V usage is TRBV7-6 and J usage is TRBJ2-6; no clear D. The CDR3 is 16 amino acids. Trimming shortened V by 5 bases and J by 1 base, and 12 bases separated the two germline ends. Per germline, CDR1 SGHVS and CDR2 FNYEAQ. CDR3 amino acids: CASSSLWGSGANVLTF. CDR3 nucleotides: TGTGCCAGCAGCAGCCTCTGGGGATCTGGGGCCAACGTCCTGACTTTC.

The V call is TRBV15, the J call TRBJ2-2; tentatively, D is TRBD2 (5 bases). The CDR3 sequence is 15 residues long. V dropped 0 bases and J dropped 7 bases, with 12 bases sitting between them. Germline V gene sequence: CDR1 LNHNV, CDR2 YYDKDF (reference sequence). The CDR3 region has the DNA TGTGCCACCAGCAGAGATCGTACCAGCGGCGGGGAGCTGTTTTTT. Its protein product is CATSRDRTSGGELFF.

The chain links TRBV30 to TRBJ1-1, with D unresolved. The CDR3 consists of 13 residues. Per the germline V gene, CDR1 is GTSNPN and CDR2 is SVGIG (reference sequence). V was cut by 0 bases and J by 4 bases, with 9 bases left in between. CDR3 DNA sequence: TGTGCCTGGAGTGTAGTCAGCGGCACTGAAGCTTTCTTT. The encoded protein is CAWSVVSGTEAFF.

The J gene is TRBJ1-5, the V gene TRBV30; tentative D call: TRBD1 (5 bases). CDR3 length: 15 amino acids. In germline, CDR1 is GTSNPN, CDR2 SVGIG (reference sequence). The ends were cut back, 0 bases at V and 5 bases at J, with 14 bases in the middle. The CDR3 coding sequence is TGTGCCTGGAGTGTACAGTCTGGGGCCTATCAGCCCCAGCATTTT. It encodes CAWSVQSGAYQPQHF. The full variable domain, rest sourced from reference TRBV30 and TRBJ1-5, is SQTIHQWPATLVQPVGSPLSLECTVEGTSNPNLYWYRQAAGRGLQLLFYSVGIGQISSEVPQNLSASRPQDRQFILSSKKLLLSDSGFYLCAWSVQSGAYQPQHFGDGTRLSIL.

The rearrangement joins TRBV19 to TRBJ2-6; TRBD1 matches 7 bases. Germline CDR1 is LNHDA and CDR2 is SQIVND (reference sequence). There are 15 residues in the CDR3. With 9 bases clipped from V and 2 bases from J, the junction kept 7 bases outside the gene matches. This CDR3 is CASRPTGAGANVLTF. The CDR3 bases are TGTGCCAGCCGACCAACAGGGGCTGGGGCCAACGTCCTGACTTTC.

This clone was seen once. The chain links TRBV5-1 to TRBJ2-7, with TRBD2 matching 13 bases. CDR1 is SGHRS, CDR2 YFSETQ, per germline. The CDR3 is 14 amino acids. The V and J ends lost 3 bases and 4 bases, in that order; junction bases with no gene match: 1. CDR3 sequence reads: CASSWTSGGYEQYF. The CDR3 DNA sequence: TGCGCCAGCAGCTGGACTAGCGGGGGTTACGAGCAGTACTTC.

This rearrangement joins TRBV10-3 to TRBJ1-6, with D perhaps TRBD1 (5 bases). The V gene lost 1 base and the J gene lost 7 bases, with 23 bases spanning the gap. The CDR3 length is 19 residues. The germline V gene has CDR1 ENHRY and CDR2 SYGVKD. The CDR3 DNA reads TGTGCCATCAGTGAGTTCCAGGTGTATTCTAGTGGGGGGAATTCACCCCTCCACTTT. Amino acid sequence: CAISEFQVYSSGGNSPLHF.

In its sample, this clone was seen a few times. The CDR3 DNA follows: TGTGCCAGCAGACCTTTCAGGGGCTTTGACGAGCAGTACTTC. This translates into CASRPFRGFDEQYF. This chain joins TRBV27 and TRBJ2-7; D possibly corresponds to TRBD1 (6 bases). V was pared by 6 bases and J by 5 bases, with 17 bases between. CDR3 size: 14 residues. Germline CDR1 MNHEY, CDR2 SMNVEV (reference sequence).

The chain recombines TRBV2 with TRBJ1-3; D is unresolved. V gave up 10 bases and J gave up 0 bases, with 13 bases separating them. This CDR3 contains 14 residues. CDR1 is SNHLY, CDR2 FYNNEI, per germline. The DNA of the CDR3 is TGTGCCACGCTTGACGTTGACTCTGGAAACACCATATATTTT. Its protein product is CATLDVDSGNTIYF.

This rearrangement joins TRBV11-2 to TRBJ2-2, with 7 bases matching TRBD1. The V gene end was trimmed by 3 bases and the J gene end by 0 bases; junction bases not matched to a gene: 7. Germline loops: CDR1 SGHAT, CDR2 FQNNGV. The CDR3 contains 17 residues. The CDR3 coding sequence is TGTGCCAGCAGCTTTATTAGGGGGCCTACGAACACCGGGGAGCTGTTTTTT. It translates to CASSFIRGPTNTGELFF.